These 28 T cell receptor beta chains originate from one sample sequenced in a study of cytomegalovirus exposure and HLA in healthy donors. Repertoires were generated with immunoSEQ multiplex PCR, while TCRdb's copy carries only in-frame clones and drops some. Found here are about 180,000 clones, more than 75% of them singletons; the top ten hold 2% to 3%. Sequenced material: PBMCs. These receptors originate from a young man in good health and CMV-seropositive.

The rearrangement uses TRBV6-5 and TRBJ2-3; weak D call: TRBD1 (6 bases). Trimming removed 10 bases at V and 2 bases at J, with 13 bases between. The germline gives CDR1 MNHEY, CDR2 SVGAGI. This CDR3 region has 13 residues. The CDR3: CATVGQNTDTQYF. The CDR3 nucleotides read TGTGCCACCGTAGGACAGAACACAGATACGCAGTATTTT.

The chain combines TRBV4-3 with TRBJ2-5, with D perhaps matching TRBD2 (6 bases). The CDR3 runs 18 residues. Germline CDR1 is LGHNA and CDR2 is YSLEER. Trimming removed 5 bases from V and 5 bases from J, with 27 bases in between. DNA for the CDR3: TGCGCCAGCAGCTCTCGGGCGTTCAGGGAGGCATCCTGGGAGACCCAGTACTTC. It translates to CASSSRAFREASWETQYF.

There are a few counts of this clone. The V and J genes are TRBV13 and TRBJ1-1, with 8 nucleotides matching TRBD1. This CDR3 region has 15 residues. The V gene's germline CDR1 is PRHDT and CDR2 FYEKMQ (reference sequence). Trimming removed 5 bases from V and 0 bases from J; junction bases left unmatched: 5. The DNA of the CDR3 is TGTGCCAGCAGCGCGCGACAGGGGCTGAACACTGAAGCTTTCTTT. Translated: CASSARQGLNTEAFF.

J is TRBJ1-4 and V is TRBV9, with TRBD1 matching over 7 bases. CDR1 is SGDLS, CDR2 YYNGEE, per germline. The CDR3 is made up of 15 amino acids. V shed 3 bases, J shed 7 bases, and the junction held 9 bases outside the gene matches. The CDR3 protein is CASSATGTVLEKLFF. Here the CDR3 DNA reads TGTGCCAGCAGCGCGACCGGGACAGTGCTTGAAAAACTGTTTTTT.

The V and J genes are TRBV4-1 and TRBJ2-1; weak D call: TRBD1 (6 bases). CDR3 length: 16 residues. The ends were cut back, 4 bases at V and 0 bases at J, with 13 bases in the middle. The germline V gene encodes CDR1 MGHRA and CDR2 YSYEKL. CDR3 amino acids: CASSLQGRSSYNEQFF. The CDR3 coding sequence is TGCGCCAGCAGCCTGCAGGGGCGTAGCTCCTACAATGAGCAGTTCTTC.

This chain joins TRBV28 and TRBJ1-2, with D possibly matching TRBD1 (6 bases). V lost 4 bases and J lost 8, with 17 bases in between. CDR3 length: 14 residues. Germline V lookup: CDR1 MDHEN, CDR2 SYDVKM. CDR3: CASSYPGQRPGYTF. The CDR3 region has the DNA TGTGCCAGCAGTTACCCGGGACAAAGGCCGGGCTACACCTTC.

This rearrangement joins TRBV2 to TRBJ2-3; D is possibly TRBD2 (5 bases). CDR3 size: 15 residues. With 5 bases removed from V and 8 bases from J, the gap between germline ends came to 20 bases. CDR1 is SNHLY, CDR2 FYNNEI, per germline. The CDR3 spells CASSIQRSLMGTQYF. Here the CDR3 DNA reads TGTGCCAGCAGTATCCAGCGGTCCCTCATGGGTACGCAGTATTTT.

The chain couples TRBV27 to TRBJ1-5; TRBD1 matches at 7 bases. Germline V gene sequence: CDR1 MNHEY, CDR2 SMNVEV (reference sequence). V dropped 8 bases and J dropped 0; count of bases not matched to a gene: 16. The CDR3 loop spans 18 amino acids. CDR3 protein: CASLRKWREGASNQPQHF. The CDR3, as DNA: TGTGCCAGCCTCCGTAAATGGCGGGAGGGGGCTAGCAATCAGCCCCAGCATTTT.

The gene calls are TRBV18 and TRBJ1-2, with TRBD1 matching 7 bases. The CDR3 length is 15 residues. The germline V gene has CDR1 KGHSH and CDR2 LQKENI. Germline trimming cut 0 bases from V and 4 bases from J; bases unmatched to any gene: 5. CDR3 sequence: CASSPPRQGGYGYTF. The CDR3 DNA is TGTGCCAGCTCACCACCTCGACAGGGTGGCTATGGCTACACCTTC.

This clone was seen only once. The rearrangement uses TRBV5-6 and TRBJ1-4; D remains unclear. This CDR3 has 13 residues. V was shortened by 0 bases and J by 12 bases, with 12 bases between the two germline ends. The germline V gene has CDR1 SGHDT and CDR2 YYEEEE. The chain's CDR3 is CASSLGRERQLFF. The CDR3 bases are TGTGCCAGCAGCTTGGGGAGGGAACGGCAACTGTTTTTT. The full variable domain, rest sourced from reference TRBV5-6 and TRBJ1-4, is DAGVTQSPTHLIKTRGQQVTLRCSPKSGHDTVSWYQQALGQGPQFIFQYYEEEERQRGNFPDRFSGHQFPNYSSELNVNALLLGDSALYLCASSLGRERQLFFGSGTQLSVL.

The chain carries TRBV7-8 and TRBJ2-3; 7 bases match TRBD1. Germline assignment: CDR1 SGHVS and CDR2 FQNEAQ. The CDR3 sequence is 16 residues long. The ends lost 5 bases at V and 2 bases at J; junction bases unmatched: 10. The CDR3 reads CASSLGLDRNTDTQYF. In DNA form, the CDR3 reads TGTGCCAGCAGCCTAGGACTGGACAGGAACACAGATACGCAGTATTTT.

The chain uses TRBV7-8 and TRBJ2-1, with D perhaps TRBD2 (6 bases). Germline values: CDR1 SGHVS, CDR2 FQNEAQ. The CDR3 covers 12 residues. V lost 3 bases to trimming and J lost 10 bases, with 10 bases between them. CDR3 residues: CASSFTSSEQFF. The CDR3 nucleotides read TGTGCCAGCAGCTTTACTAGCAGCGAGCAGTTCTTC.

The chain is built from TRBV2 and TRBJ2-1, with D perhaps matching TRBD2 (6 bases). The CDR3 extends over 12 amino acids. Germline CDR1 reads SNHLY; CDR2 reads FYNNEI. Trimming cost V 7 bases and J 5 bases, with 9 bases left between them. CDR3 in amino acids: CASMEGNNEQFF. The CDR3 DNA sequence: TGTGCCAGCATGGAGGGAAACAATGAGCAGTTCTTC.

This rearrangement joins TRBV27 to TRBJ1-4, with TRBD1 identical over 7 bases. Trimming took 5 bases from V and 3 from J; bases not matched to a gene: 6. The CDR3 is made up of 15 amino acids. The germline CDR1 and CDR2 sequences are MNHEY and SMNVEV (reference sequence). Written as DNA, the CDR3 is TGTGCCAGCAGTCTGACAGGGTTGGCTAATGAAAAACTGTTTTTT. Encoded protein: CASSLTGLANEKLFF.

The J gene is TRBJ1-4, the V gene TRBV9, with 12 positions matching TRBD1. The CDR3 totals 14 residues. Germline V CDR1 and CDR2: SGDLS, YYNGEE. V lost 3 bases to trimming and J lost 9 bases; unmatched junction nucleotides: 3. The CDR3 nucleotides are TGTGCCAGCAGCGGCGGGACAGGGGGCAAAAAACTGTTTTTT. Translation: CASSGGTGGKKLFF.

The chain links TRBV11-3 to TRBJ2-1, with unresolved D. CDR3 length: 14 amino acids. The germline V and J ends were trimmed by 5 bases and 6 bases, with 14 bases remaining between them. Germline V gene sequence: CDR1 SGHNT, CDR2 YENEEA. CDR3 residues: CASSPQATSNEQFF. CDR3 in DNA: TGTGCCAGCAGCCCTCAGGCTACCTCCAATGAGCAGTTCTTC.

The chain is built from TRBV7-8 and TRBJ1-5; the D gene is possibly TRBD1 (5 bases). The CDR3 totals 16 residues. Deletions cut 1 base from V and 4 bases from J, with 14 bases between. CDR1 and CDR2 from the germline V gene are SGHVS and FQNEAQ. DNA of the CDR3: TGTGCCAGCAGCTTAGAGTTTATTACAGGAAATCAGCCCCAGCATTTT. This translates into CASSLEFITGNQPQHF. Full variable domain (missing parts from reference TRBV7-8 and TRBJ1-5): GAGVSQSPRYKVAKRGQDVALRCDPISGHVSLFWYQQALGQGPEFLTYFQNEAQLDKSGLPSDRFFAERPEGSVSTLKIQRTQQEDSAVYLCASSLEFITGNQPQHFGDGTRLSIL.

This rearrangement joins TRBV6-4 to TRBJ2-2; tentatively, D is TRBD1 (5 bases). CDR1 is MRHNA and CDR2 is SNTAGT in the germline V gene. The CDR3 loop spans 14 amino acids. V dropped 2 bases and J dropped 7 bases, with 11 bases sitting between them. CDR3 bases: TGTGCCAGCAGTGACCTGTTCACAGGCGGGGAGCTGTTTTTT. It encodes CASSDLFTGGELFF.

This chain connects TRBV7-2 to TRBJ2-7, with 9 bases lining up with TRBD2. The J segment lost 4 bases and the V segment lost 0 bases, leaving 4 bases of the junction unmatched. Per the germline V gene, CDR1 is SGHTA and CDR2 is FQGNSA. The CDR3 spans 15 residues. The CDR3 sequence is CASSLASGGQYEQYF. In DNA, the CDR3 is TGTGCCAGCAGCTTAGCTAGCGGGGGACAGTACGAGCAGTACTTC.

The chain joins TRBV27 to TRBJ2-4; tentatively, D is TRBD2 (6 bases). V lost 5 bases to trimming and J lost 0 bases, with 14 bases between them. This CDR3 region has 16 residues. Germline CDR1 MNHEY, CDR2 SMNVEV (reference sequence). The CDR3 sequence is CASSEHSGLAKNIQYF. The CDR3 DNA is TGTGCCAGCAGTGAACACAGCGGGCTAGCCAAAAACATTCAGTACTTC.

The gene calls are TRBV18 and TRBJ2-7; possibly TRBD1 for D (6 bases). Germline assignment: CDR1 KGHSH and CDR2 LQKENI. V lost 1 base and J 6 bases, leaving 22 bases between the germline ends. The CDR3 loop spans 17 amino acids. DNA for the CDR3: TGTGCCAGCTCACCACTTGAACCGGGACAAAGGCGAGTCGAGCAGTACTTC. This codes for CASSPLEPGQRRVEQYF.

The chain carries TRBV5-1 and TRBJ1-1; 9 bases are a match to TRBD1. Losses at the gene ends were 2 bases for V and 8 bases for J; bases not matched to a gene: 10. Germline CDR1 SGHRS, CDR2 YFSETQ. The CDR3 runs to 15 residues. The chain's CDR3 is CASSLAWDREREAFF. Here the CDR3 DNA reads TGCGCCAGCAGCTTAGCTTGGGACAGGGAAAGGGAAGCTTTCTTT. Full variable domain (missing parts from reference TRBV5-1 and TRBJ1-1): KAGVTQTPRYLIKTRGQQVTLSCSPISGHRSVSWYQQTPGQGLQFLFEYFSETQRNKGNFPGRFSGRQFSNSRSEMNVSTLELGDSALYLCASSLAWDREREAFFGQGTRLTVV.

The CDR3 here is CASSQDFPGQGLNEKLFF. The CDR3 nucleotides are TGCGCCAGCAGCCAAGACTTCCCCGGACAGGGCCTAAATGAAAAACTGTTTTTT. The chain recombines TRBV4-3 with TRBJ1-4; 8 nucleotides align to TRBD1. There are 18 residues in the CDR3. CDR1 is LGHNA and CDR2 is YSLEER in the germline V gene. V lost 0 bases and J lost 5; bases outside the gene matches: 11.

The chain uses TRBV4-2 and TRBJ1-4; TRBD1 matches at 7 bases. This CDR3 contains 15 residues. Germline CDR1 is LGHNA and CDR2 is YNFKEQ. V lost 2 bases to trimming and J lost 7 bases; unmatched junction nucleotides: 7. The CDR3 sequence is CASSQYRGAGEKLFF. In DNA, the CDR3 is TGTGCCAGCAGCCAATACAGGGGAGCGGGTGAAAAACTGTTTTTT.

The genes are TRBV11-2 and TRBJ2-3; a weak D match, TRBD1 (5 bases). The CDR3 is 14 amino acids. Germline values: CDR1 SGHAT, CDR2 FQNNGV. The V and J ends lost 4 bases and 3 bases respectively, with 11 bases between them. The CDR3: CASSSSSGTDTQYF. The CDR3 DNA follows: TGTGCCAGCAGCTCATCTTCAGGGACAGATACGCAGTATTTT.

This clone was counted a single time. The V call is TRBV28, the J call TRBJ2-7; D is unclear. V dropped 3 bases and J dropped 7 bases, with 10 bases sitting between them. Germline CDR1 is MDHEN and CDR2 is SYDVKM. The CDR3 is 12 residues long. In DNA, the CDR3 is TGTGCCAGCAGTTTCAGGATAGGAGAGCAGTACTTC. It encodes CASSFRIGEQYF.

The gene calls are TRBV10-3 and TRBJ1-1, with D tentatively TRBD1 (6 bases). V was shortened by 2 bases and J by 8 bases, with 15 bases between the two germline ends. The CDR3 covers 14 residues. Germline CDR1 and CDR2: ENHRY and SYGVKD. CDR3 in DNA: TGTGCCATCAGTGAGCCCTGGGGGCCGGACGAAGCTTTCTTT. Translated, it gives CAISEPWGPDEAFF.

This chain connects TRBV5-1 to TRBJ1-2; perhaps TRBD1 as D (6 bases). The V end lost 4 bases, the J end lost 8 bases, and 15 bases lay between the germline ends. There are 13 residues in the CDR3. Germline-derived CDR1 and CDR2 are SGHRS and YFSETQ. DNA for the CDR3: TGCGCCAGCAGCGGAAGGGACAACGACGGCTACACCTTC. The encoded protein is CASSGRDNDGYTF.